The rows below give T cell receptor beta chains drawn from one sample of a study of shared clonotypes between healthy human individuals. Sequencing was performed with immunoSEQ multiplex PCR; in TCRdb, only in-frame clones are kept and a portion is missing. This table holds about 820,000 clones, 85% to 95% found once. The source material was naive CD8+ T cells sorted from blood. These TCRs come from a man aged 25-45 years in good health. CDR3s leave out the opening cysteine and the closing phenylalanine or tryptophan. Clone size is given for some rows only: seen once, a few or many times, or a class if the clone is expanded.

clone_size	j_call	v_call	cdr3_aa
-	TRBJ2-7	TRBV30	AWSLGIDYEQY
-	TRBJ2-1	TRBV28	ASSLEERDNGNEQF
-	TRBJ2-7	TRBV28	ASSHPFVTGSYEQY
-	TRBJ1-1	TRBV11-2	ASSLGRDRLNTEAF
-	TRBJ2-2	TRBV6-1	ASSANERGTGELF
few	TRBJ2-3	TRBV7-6	ASSPGVDRTDTQY
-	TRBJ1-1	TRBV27	ASSRIQQGTEAF
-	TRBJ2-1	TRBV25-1	ASGDPRYNEQF
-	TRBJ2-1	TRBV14	ASSPGLADSNEQF
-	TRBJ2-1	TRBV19	ASSIGSASNEQF
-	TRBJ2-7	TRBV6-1	ASRIDRLEQY
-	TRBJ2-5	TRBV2	ASMWRNQETQY
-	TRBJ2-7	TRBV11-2	ASSQNLPQY
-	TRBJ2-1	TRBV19	ASSIVGVAGEQF
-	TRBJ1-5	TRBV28	ASTLIRRYSNQPQH
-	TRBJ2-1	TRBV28	ASSSRTGGNEQF
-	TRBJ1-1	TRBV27	ASSWTGNTEAF
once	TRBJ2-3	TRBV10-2	ASSDETSTDTQY
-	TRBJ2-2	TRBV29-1	SVTSSSTGELF
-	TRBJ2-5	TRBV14	ASSQDMRIVGEETQY